Each of the 3 T cell receptor beta chains below was sequenced from the same sample in a study of blood T cell repertoires in COVID-19. Sequenced by immunoSEQ multiplex PCR; TCRdb stores in-frame clones only, minus some. The sample consists of roughly 50,000 clones, more than 85% of them appearing once. The sequenced material came from peripheral blood. The origin of the receptors is a human donor with active COVID-19. The donor label of this sample is uncertain.

This chain joins TRBV6-2 or TRBV6-3 and TRBJ2-3; 9 bases fit TRBD2. CDR1 MNHEY and CDR2 SVGEGT come from the germline V gene. Losses at the gene ends were 2 bases for V and 4 bases for J; bases not matched to a gene: 4. This CDR3 is built from 15 residues. CDR3 coding DNA: TGTGCCAGCAGTTACACCGGGACTAGCTCAGATACGCAGTATTTT. Translating it yields CASSYTGTSSDTQYF.

V is TRBV12-3 or TRBV12-4 and J is TRBJ1-4, with D perhaps matching TRBD1 (6 bases). The CDR3 is made up of 13 amino acids. V lost 2 bases, J lost 5 bases, and 6 bases lay in between. The CDR3 DNA is TGTGCCAGCAGTTTAAGGGGGAATGAAAAACTGTTTTTT. This gives the protein CASSLRGNEKLFF.

This clone showed up just a few times. This rearrangement joins TRBV5-6 to TRBJ1-1; D unclear. This CDR3 region has 13 residues. Germline lookup yields CDR1 SGHDT and CDR2 YYEEEE. Trimming stripped 1 base from V and 4 bases from J, with 8 bases between. Here the CDR3 DNA reads TGTGCCAGCAGCTTGTACGGCGGCACTGAAGCTTTCTTT. It codes for CASSLYGGTEAFF.